The rows below give T cell receptor beta chains drawn from one sample of a study of OX40 agonist ivuxolimab in advanced cancers. The assay was immunoSEQ multiplex PCR, and TCRdb's table has in-frame clones only and misses some. The sample lists about 81,000 clones; more than 75% were seen once. Here the sequenced sample was CD4+ or CD8+ T cells sorted from blood, taken in a trial of the OX40 agonist ivuxolimab. These receptor sequences come from an adult with an advanced solid tumor such as melanoma, head and neck, liver or kidney cancer. The CDR3 runs from the conserved cysteine through the conserved F or W. The order of the fields is clone size, J gene, V gene, D gene, CDR3 protein, CDR3 DNA. A D gene is named only where the DNA matches it firmly. Size tells how often a clone was seen (once, few, many) or the class of an expanded clone, and some rows leave it out.

. TRBJ1-5 TRBV6-1 . CASTPTNSNQPQHF TGTGCCAGCACCCCGACAAATAGCAATCAGCCCCAGCATTTT
. TRBJ1-1 TRBV2 . CASSEGQSNTEAFF TGTGCCAGCAGTGAGGGGCAGAGCAACACTGAAGCTTTCTTT
. TRBJ1-2 TRBV7-9 . CASSPNSYGYTF TGTGCCAGCAGCCCTAATTCCTATGGCTACACCTTC
. TRBJ1-1 TRBV5-1 . CASSLDGRWGEAFF TGCGCCAGCAGCTTGGACGGGCGCTGGGGGGAAGCTTTCTTT
. TRBJ2-7 TRBV11-2 . CASSSPVRGIYEQYF TGTGCCAGCAGCTCCCCAGTGAGGGGAATCTACGAGCAGTACTTC
. TRBJ1-6 TRBV14 TRBD1 CASSQGTGGVNSPLHF TGTGCCAGCAGCCAAGGGACAGGGGGCGTAAATTCACCCCTCCACTTT
. TRBJ1-4 TRBV4-3 TRBD1 CASSQEIDRGFGKLFF TGCGCCAGCAGCCAAGAGATCGACAGGGGGTTCGGAAAACTGTTTTTT
. TRBJ2-3 TRBV11-2 . CASSLDLGTQYF TGTGCCAGCAGCTTAGATTTGGGGACGCAGTATTTT
. TRBJ1-3 TRBV5-4 . CASSPSSGNTIYF TGTGCCAGCAGCCCCAGCTCTGGAAACACCATATATTTT
. TRBJ2-5 TRBV10-2 . CASSRTHEETQYF TGCGCCAGCAGTAGGACCCACGAGGAGACCCAGTACTTC
. TRBJ2-2 TRBV18 . CASSPGQPNTGELFF TGTGCCAGCTCACCAGGACAGCCGAACACCGGGGAGCTGTTTTTT
once TRBJ2-3 TRBV5-1 . CASSWSGGTTDTQYF TGCGCCAGCAGCTGGAGTGGGGGGACCACAGATACGCAGTATTTT
. TRBJ1-1 TRBV7-3 TRBD1 CASSLTPGTGVEAFF TGTGCCAGCAGCTTGACCCCCGGGACAGGTGTTGAAGCTTTCTTT
once TRBJ1-2 TRBV19 . CASSYGTNYGYTF TGTGCCAGTAGTTACGGGACAAACTATGGCTACACCTTC
. TRBJ1-2 TRBV15 . CATSRAVGGSGYTF TGTGCCACCAGCAGAGCCGTGGGGGGTAGCGGCTACACCTTC
once TRBJ1-1 TRBV19 . CASNLSPGGAFF TGTGCCAGTAACTTATCCCCCGGAGGGGCTTTCTTT
few TRBJ1-6 TRBV28 TRBD1 CASRTGGKGSPLHF TGTGCCAGCAGGACAGGGGGAAAAGGTTCACCCCTCCACTTT
. TRBJ1-1 TRBV18 . CASSPPRGGNTEAFF TGTGCCAGCTCACCACCAAGGGGGGGAAACACTGAAGCTTTCTTT
. TRBJ2-2 TRBV19 TRBD1 CASIKQGKAGELFF TGTGCCAGTATCAAACAGGGGAAAGCCGGGGAGCTGTTTTTT
. TRBJ1-1 TRBV4-1 . CASSQASLTEAFF TGCGCCAGCAGCCAAGCAAGCTTAACTGAAGCTTTCTTT
few TRBJ2-1 TRBV2 . CASSITRGTYNEQFF TGTGCCAGCAGCATTACTAGGGGAACCTACAATGAGCAGTTCTTC
. TRBJ1-3 TRBV7-7 . CASSPGGNTIYF TGTGCTAGCAGCCCAGGGGGAAACACCATATATTTT
. TRBJ1-2 TRBV4-2 . CASSQVVGDGYTF TGTGCCAGCAGCCAAGTGGTAGGGGACGGCTACACCTTC
. TRBJ1-6 TRBV11-3 TRBD1 CASSPGQGASSPLHF TGTGCCAGCAGCCCCGGACAGGGGGCGAGTTCACCCCTCCACTTT
few TRBJ2-1 TRBV11-2 . CASSYTSGTYNEQFF TGTGCCAGCAGCTATACTAGTGGGACTTACAATGAGCAGTTCTTC
. TRBJ1-5 TRBV23-1 . CASTGGNQPQHF TGCGCCAGCACGGGGGGCAATCAGCCCCAGCATTTT
. TRBJ2-7 TRBV9 TRBD1 CASSEQGSNEQYF TGTGCCAGCAGCGAACAGGGGTCGAACGAGCAGTACTTC
once TRBJ1-2 TRBV7-2 TRBD1 CASSPRDRANYGYTF TGTGCCAGCAGCCCTCGGGACAGAGCTAACTATGGCTACACCTTC
. TRBJ1-1 TRBV5-5 . CASSFGLGTEAFF TGTGCCAGCAGCTTCGGGCTTGGCACTGAAGCTTTCTTT
. TRBJ2-7 TRBV6-1 . CASSYGASPGEQYF TGTGCCAGCAGTTATGGCGCGTCCCCGGGAGAGCAGTACTTC
. TRBJ1-5 TRBV6-1 TRBD1 CASSDLGQGGQPQHF TGTGCCAGCAGTGATTTAGGACAGGGTGGACAGCCCCAGCATTTT
. TRBJ2-5 TRBV5-1 . CASTRLVGGRETQYF TGCGCCAGCACCAGACTAGTGGGGGGGCGCGAGACCCAGTACTTC
. TRBJ2-2 TRBV2 . CAGRTDTGELFF TGTGCCGGACGGACAGACACCGGGGAGCTGTTTTTT
once TRBJ2-1 TRBV11-3 TRBD2 CASSLESSGYNEQFF TGTGCCAGCAGCTTAGAATCTAGCGGCTACAATGAGCAGTTCTTC
. TRBJ1-2 TRBV4-3 . CASSQSNTRQDGYTF TGCGCCAGCAGCCAATCAAACACCCGACAGGATGGCTACACCTTC
. TRBJ2-7 TRBV7-5 . CARSWSLGLAGVGAYEQYF TGTGCCAGAAGCTGGAGCCTGGGACTAGCGGGGGTCGGCGCCTACGAGCAGTACTTC
once TRBJ2-7 TRBV7-7 TRBD1 CATAGTGGHEQYF TGTGCCACCGCCGGGACAGGGGGCCACGAGCAGTACTTC
. TRBJ1-1 TRBV10-3 . CAISEGRHSNTEAFF TGTGCCATCAGTGAGGGCAGGCACTCGAACACTGAAGCTTTCTTT
. TRBJ1-4 TRBV7-8 . CASSAGPVGEKLFF TGTGCCAGCAGCGCAGGTCCCGTAGGCGAAAAACTGTTTTTT
. TRBJ1-2 TRBV9 . CASRGQDYGYTF TGTGCCAGCAGGGGGCAGGACTATGGCTACACCTTC
. TRBJ2-7 TRBV6-5 . CASRRGGSSYEQYF TGTGCCAGCCGGCGGGGTGGAAGCTCCTACGAGCAGTACTTC
. TRBJ1-6 TRBV7-2 . CASSLAAGSNSPLHF TGTGCCAGCAGCTTAGCTGCGGGGAGTAACTCACCCCTCCACTTT
. TRBJ1-1 TRBV18 . CASSPPWTPSEAFF TGTGCCAGCTCACCACCGTGGACACCTTCTGAAGCTTTCTTT
. TRBJ1-2 TRBV7-2 . CASSPRTDYGYTF TGTGCCAGCAGCCCACGGACGGACTATGGCTACACCTTC
. TRBJ2-3 TRBV4-2 . CASSPLVGGRGDTQYF TGTGCCAGCAGCCCTCTGGTGGGGGGCCGAGGAGATACGCAGTATTTT
once TRBJ1-1 TRBV27 . CASSPQTQNTEAFF TGTGCCAGCAGTCCGCAGACACAGAACACTGAAGCTTTCTTT
. TRBJ1-5 TRBV5-4 . CASSFLPGGNQPQHF TGTGCCAGCAGCTTTCTTCCGGGAGGCAATCAGCCCCAGCATTTT
. TRBJ2-7 TRBV16 TRBD1 CASSPLTGRGPYEQYF TGTGCCAGCAGCCCGCTTACTGGCAGGGGGCCCTACGAGCAGTACTTC
. TRBJ2-7 TRBV5-1 . CASSLKLPSYEQYF TGCGCCAGCAGCTTAAAACTTCCCTCCTACGAGCAGTACTTC
few TRBJ1-5 TRBV19 . CAVAPDSNQPQHF TGTGCCGTGGCACCCGATAGCAATCAGCCCCAGCATTTT
. TRBJ2-7 TRBV5-4 TRBD1 CASSLGQGAREQYF TGTGCCAGCAGCTTAGGACAGGGGGCTAGAGAGCAGTACTTC
. TRBJ1-2 TRBV6-5 . CASSYGGDYGYTF TGTGCCAGCAGTTATGGGGGGGACTATGGCTACACCTTC
. TRBJ1-1 TRBV5-4 TRBD1 CASRTWGQVMNTEAFF TGTGCCAGCCGTACTTGGGGACAGGTCATGAACACTGAAGCTTTCTTT
once TRBJ1-2 TRBV5-1 . CASNPQGRNYGYTF TGCGCCAGCAACCCCCAGGGAAGAAACTATGGCTACACCTTC
. TRBJ2-1 TRBV7-9 TRBD2 CASSGLAYNEQFF TGTGCCAGCAGCGGACTAGCCTACAATGAGCAGTTCTTC
. TRBJ1-2 TRBV7-8 . CASSLGLSGGSGGYTF TGTGCCAGCAGCTTAGGATTATCGGGGGGTTCGGGTGGCTACACCTTC
. TRBJ1-1 TRBV18 TRBD1 CASSPLTGGAGTEAFF TGTGCCAGCTCACCCCTGACAGGGGGCGCTGGGACTGAAGCTTTCTTT
. TRBJ2-1 TRBV9 . CASSVGYASGGARSYNEQFF TGTGCCAGCAGCGTAGGGTACGCGAGTGGGGGGGCACGGTCCTACAATGAGCAGTTCTTC
. TRBJ1-2 TRBV25-1 . CASSRASVYTF TGTGCCAGCAGCAGGGCGAGTGTCTACACCTTC